Listed below are T cell receptor beta chains from one sample, sequenced in a study of T cell responses to AZD1222 COVID-19 vaccine. This table comes from immunoSEQ multiplex PCR, and its TCRdb copy is limited to in-frame clones, with some not included. The sample yields around 83,000 clones, about 91% seen once. Sequencing used peripheral blood, obtained on day 0 of AZD1222 vaccination. Receptors were obtained from an adult in good health. Both conserved end residues are part of each CDR3. A D gene is named only where the DNA matches it firmly. Only part of the rows carry a size: once, few, many, or a class if the clone is expanded.

clone_size,v_call,d_call,j_call,cdr3_nt,cdr3_aa
.,TRBV3-1/TRBV3-2,TRBD1,TRBJ1-5,TGTGCCAGCAGCCAAGCTCCCACAGGGGGCGATCAGCCCCAGCATTTT,CASSQAPTGGDQPQHF
.,TRBV6-2/TRBV6-3,TRBD2,TRBJ2-1,TGTGCCAGCAGTTGGCTAGCGGCCAATACCGACAATGAGCAGTTCTTC,CASSWLAANTDNEQFF
.,TRBV15,.,TRBJ1-1,TGTGCCACCAGCAGAGATTGGGACACTGAAGCTTTCTTT,CATSRDWDTEAFF
.,TRBV7-8,TRBD2,TRBJ2-1,TGTGCCAGCAGCTTAACCGGGACTAGCGGATACAATGAGCAGTTCTTC,CASSLTGTSGYNEQFF
.,TRBV7-2,.,TRBJ1-5,TGTGCCAGCAGCTTAGCGCCGGCAGGGTATCAGCCCCAGCATTTT,CASSLAPAGYQPQHF
few,TRBV6-2/TRBV6-3,TRBD1,TRBJ1-5,TGTGCCAGCAGTAGGGGGCTGGCGGGTCAGCCCCAGCATTTT,CASSRGLAGQPQHF
.,TRBV11-2,.,TRBJ1-3,TGTGCCAGCAGCTTATATACAGGGTCTGGAAACACCATATATTTT,CASSLYTGSGNTIYF
.,TRBV11-3,.,TRBJ1-3,TGTGCCAGCAGCTCCAGGGACTCCGACTCTGGAAACACCATATATTTT,CASSSRDSDSGNTIYF
.,TRBV10-3,TRBD1,TRBJ2-7,TGTGCCATCAGTGAGTGGACAGGGGGACCCTCCTACGAGCAGTACTTC,CAISEWTGGPSYEQYF
.,TRBV6-2/TRBV6-3,.,TRBJ2-1,TGTGCCAGCAGTCCCTCCTGGATCAATGAGCAGTTCTTC,CASSPSWINEQFF
.,TRBV7-6,TRBD1,TRBJ1-5,TGTGCCAGCAGCCTCGGGACAGACGATCAGCCCCAGCATTTT,CASSLGTDDQPQHF
.,TRBV7-6,TRBD1,TRBJ2-1,TGTGCCAGCAGCCAGACAGGGAACTCCTACAATGAGCAGTTCTTC,CASSQTGNSYNEQFF
.,TRBV3-1/TRBV3-2,.,TRBJ1-2,TGTGCCAGCAGCCAAGGGGCCCCCGGGGGCTGGAATGGCTACACCTTC,CASSQGAPGGWNGYTF
.,TRBV10-1,.,TRBJ2-7,TGCGCCAGCAGTGAGGGTAGCGTCACCTCCTACGAGCAGTACTTC,CASSEGSVTSYEQYF
.,TRBV7-2,.,TRBJ1-6,TGTGCCAGCAGCTTAAGGGGAAGGGATTCACCCCTCCACTTT,CASSLRGRDSPLHF
few,TRBV7-9,.,TRBJ2-7,TGTGCCAGCAGCTCACCCCAGGCCTACGAGCAGTACTTC,CASSSPQAYEQYF
.,TRBV5-1,TRBD2,TRBJ2-2,TGCGCCAGCAGCTGGGGACGAGCGGGAACCGGGGAGCTGTTTTTT,CASSWGRAGTGELFF
.,TRBV28,.,TRBJ2-7,TGTGCCAGCAGTCAATTCCGGGCAGCCTACGAGCAGTACTTC,CASSQFRAAYEQYF
.,TRBV6-2/TRBV6-3,.,TRBJ1-2,TGTGCCAGCAGTTATTCTGGACAGCAGAGCTATGGCTACACCTTC,CASSYSGQQSYGYTF
.,TRBV29-1,TRBD1,TRBJ2-3,TGCAGCGTCCTGCACAGGGGGGCCACAGATACGCAGTATTTT,CSVLHRGATDTQYF
.,TRBV27,.,TRBJ2-7,TGTGCCAGCAGTTTATCGTACAGGGCGGGGAAGCAGTACTTC,CASSLSYRAGKQYF
.,TRBV7-2,.,TRBJ2-2,TGTGCCAGCAGGGGGACGCCCGGGAACACCGGGGAGCTGTTTTTT,CASRGTPGNTGELFF
.,TRBV29-1,TRBD1,TRBJ2-4,TGCAGCGTTGAAGATCCCAGGGGGAATCTTAACATTCAGTACTTC,CSVEDPRGNLNIQYF
.,TRBV19,.,TRBJ2-2,TGTGCCAGTAGCCATGCAAGACAAGGGACCGGGGAGCTGTTTTTT,CASSHARQGTGELFF
.,TRBV28,.,TRBJ2-7,TGTGCCAGCACCGGGGGGCCGTTCTCCTACGAGCAGTACTTC,CASTGGPFSYEQYF
.,TRBV5-1,.,TRBJ2-2,TGCGCCAGCAGCCTGGGACGGACGCTCACCGGGGAGCTGTTTTTT,CASSLGRTLTGELFF
.,TRBV7-8,TRBD1,TRBJ2-1,TGTGCCAGCAGCCTGGGGACAGGGGGTGGCAATGAGCAGTTCTTC,CASSLGTGGGNEQFF
.,TRBV27,TRBD2,TRBJ2-1,TGTGCCAGCAGTTTATCTAGCGGGAGCTATGAGCAGTTCTTC,CASSLSSGSYEQFF
.,TRBV4-3,.,TRBJ2-1,TGCGCCAGCAGCCAAGTGGGGCATGAGCAGTTCTTC,CASSQVGHEQFF
.,TRBV30,.,TRBJ1-2,TGTGCCTGGAGTCCTGACACAAACTATGGCTACACCTTC,CAWSPDTNYGYTF
.,TRBV7-9,.,TRBJ2-1,TGTGCCAGCAGCCCAGGTTTCGGGAGCTCCTACAATGAGCAGTTCTTC,CASSPGFGSSYNEQFF
once,TRBV7-2,.,TRBJ2-2,TGTGCCAGCAGCTTAGACTGGCGGAGGGCCGGGGAGCTGTTTTTT,CASSLDWRRAGELFF
.,TRBV28,.,TRBJ2-2,TGTGCCAGCAGTTTTCGAGGGGAGCTGTTTTTT,CASSFRGELFF
.,TRBV24-1,.,TRBJ1-4,TGTGCCACCAGTGACCCGGGCCCCGCGCCCGAAAAACTGTTTTTT,CATSDPGPAPEKLFF
.,TRBV28,.,TRBJ2-5,TGTGCCAGCAGTTTAGGGTTTCAAGAGACCCAGTACTTC,CASSLGFQETQYF
.,TRBV5-4,.,TRBJ1-6,TGTGCCAGCAGCTCCGGGTCGGGGAGCTCCTATAATTCACCCCTCCACTTT,CASSSGSGSSYNSPLHF
.,TRBV9,.,TRBJ2-7,TGTGCCAGCAGCGTAGAGGTGGGGCAAGCCTACGAGCAGTACTTC,CASSVEVGQAYEQYF
.,TRBV6-5,.,TRBJ1-4,TGTGCCAGCAGGGACACGAGGCTCTATGGTGAAAAACTGTTTTTT,CASRDTRLYGEKLFF
.,TRBV7-9,TRBD1,TRBJ1-2,TGTGCCAGCAGCTTAACAGGGGTCGACTATGGCTACACCTTC,CASSLTGVDYGYTF
.,TRBV28,TRBD2,TRBJ2-1,TGTGCCAGCAGTAGAAAGCTCGGACTAGCGCTCCGGGGGGAGCAGTTCTTC,CASSRKLGLALRGEQFF
.,TRBV27,TRBD2,TRBJ2-1,TGTGCCAGCAGTTTTCCAGCGGGAGGTTCCTACAATGAGCAGTTCTTC,CASSFPAGGSYNEQFF
.,TRBV14,.,TRBJ2-7,TGTGCCAGCAGCCGACTAGATCTCTCCTACGAGCAGTACTTC,CASSRLDLSYEQYF
.,TRBV3-1/TRBV3-2,.,TRBJ2-7,TGTGCCAGCAGCCAGTTCCCTGGAGGGGGCCCAGAGGACGAGCAGTACTTC,CASSQFPGGGPEDEQYF
.,TRBV7-2,.,TRBJ2-5,TGTGCCAGCAGCGTGCGGTTCGATCGTGGGACCCAGTACTTC,CASSVRFDRGTQYF
.,TRBV4-3,.,TRBJ1-2,TGCGCCAGCAGCCAATCCGGACAGACCTATGGCTACACCTTC,CASSQSGQTYGYTF
.,TRBV3-1/TRBV3-2,TRBD1,TRBJ1-6,TGTGCCAGCAGCCCCCGGGACAGGGTCTCCTATAATTCACCCCTCCACTTT,CASSPRDRVSYNSPLHF
.,TRBV13,.,TRBJ2-7,TGTGCCAGCAGCGCCGGGACCTATTTCGAGCAGTACTTC,CASSAGTYFEQYF
few,TRBV28,.,TRBJ2-3,TGTGCCAGCAGTTCGGCTAGCGTCAACACTGGGGATACGCAGTATTTT,CASSSASVNTGDTQYF
.,TRBV12-3/TRBV12-4,TRBD1,TRBJ1-1,TGTGCCAGCAGGGGACAGGGGTACACTGAAGCTTTCTTT,CASRGQGYTEAFF
medium-sized,TRBV3-1/TRBV3-2,.,TRBJ2-3,TGTGCCAGCAGCCAAGAGAGTCTGTATTTT,CASSQESLYF